Each of the 30 T cell receptor beta chains below was sequenced from the same sample in a study of beta chain features in type 1 diabetes. The entirety of the isolated RNA underwent reverse transcription, so expressed TCRB transcripts were sequenced. Clones were sequenced by immunoSEQ multiplex PCR, and TCRdb holds only the in-frame ones, with some missing. The data show 200,000 to 300,000 clones, with roughly an eighth seen just once and about 0.024% held by the top ten. The sequenced material came from naive CD4+ T cells from blood. The receptor source for this set is a woman between 35 and 50 years old in good health.

The chain uses TRBV2 and TRBJ1-4; TRBD1 aligns across 7 bases. Germline loops: CDR1 SNHLY, CDR2 FYNNEI. Unmatched junction bases numbered 8, after V lost 2 bases and J lost 11 bases. This CDR3 has 14 amino acids. For the CDR3, the DNA is TGTGCCAGCAGTGAAAGGACAGGCCGGGGGAAACTGTTTTTT. Translated: CASSERTGRGKLFF.

This clone showed up just a few times. This chain uses TRBV15 with TRBJ1-2, with a possible D match to TRBD1 (6 bases). Per the germline V gene, CDR1 is LNHNV and CDR2 is YYDKDF (reference sequence). This CDR3 is 15 amino acids long. V shed 1 base and J shed 0 bases, with 9 bases lying between them. Written as DNA, the CDR3 is TGTGCCACCAGCAGAGGGGGACAAACTAACTATGGCTACACCTTC. Its translation: CATSRGGQTNYGYTF.

The chain recombines TRBV19 with TRBJ1-6, with 8 positions matching TRBD1. The V and J ends lost 5 bases and 9 bases, in that order; junction bases with no gene match: 12. The CDR3 runs 16 residues. Germline V CDR1 and CDR2: LNHDA, SQIVND (reference sequence). CDR3 residues: CASSSPAGTGSSPLHF. The CDR3 nucleotides are TGTGCCAGTAGTTCGCCAGCCGGGACAGGTAGTTCACCCCTCCACTTT.

This clone was seen a handful of times. Written as DNA, the CDR3 is TGTGCCAGCAGCCAGTCACAGGGGGCGTCTTCTAAAGCTTTCTTT. Amino acids: CASSQSQGASSKAFF. The rearrangement uses TRBV14 and TRBJ1-1; 9 nucleotides line up with TRBD1. The CDR3 has 15 amino acids. V was pared by 3 bases and J by 9 bases, with 11 bases of the junction left unmatched. Germline V gene sequence: CDR1 SGHDN, CDR2 FVKESK.

The chain has TRBV6-1 and TRBJ1-5; no clear D. CDR1 is MNHNS, CDR2 SASEGT, per germline. The germline V and J ends were trimmed by 6 bases and 6 bases, with 3 bases remaining between them. There are 10 residues in the CDR3. CDR3 DNA: TGTGCCAGCAGCCGTCAGCCCCAGCATTTT. Protein: CASSRQPQHF.

This clone showed up just a few times. The chain is built from TRBV7-2 and TRBJ2-1; D call uncertain. Trimming shortened V by 6 bases and J by 10 bases, and 13 bases separated the two germline ends. The CDR3 has 12 residues. Germline CDR1 is SGHTA and CDR2 is FQGNSA. This CDR3 reads CASSERPREQFF. The CDR3 DNA sequence: TGTGCCAGCAGTGAGAGGCCTAGAGAGCAGTTCTTC.

The rearrangement joins TRBV7-2 to TRBJ1-3, with D perhaps TRBD1 (6 bases). V was trimmed by 2 bases and J by 1 base, leaving 15 bases between them. The CDR3 sequence is 17 residues long. Germline loops: CDR1 SGHTA, CDR2 FQGNSA. The CDR3 DNA sequence: TGTGCCAGCAGCTTATCTACCAGGGGTGGATCTGGAAACACCATATATTTT. Its translation: CASSLSTRGGSGNTIYF.

The chain employs TRBV9 and TRBJ2-5; TRBD2 matches at 8 bases. Germline V gives CDR1 SGDLS, CDR2 YYNGEE. The CDR3 contains 17 residues. Germline trimming cut 3 bases from V and 4 bases from J; bases unmatched to any gene: 14. This CDR3 reads CASSAGAGGPGRETQYF. The CDR3 DNA reads TGTGCCAGCAGCGCCGGGGCGGGGGGCCCAGGGCGAGAGACCCAGTACTTC.

The chain joins TRBV11-2 to TRBJ2-3, with D perhaps TRBD2 (6 bases). Germline CDR1 is SGHAT and CDR2 is FQNNGV. This CDR3 contains 15 residues. V dropped 3 bases and J dropped 0 bases, with 10 bases sitting between them. CDR3 sequence: CASSFLRGSTDTQYF. The CDR3 nucleotides are TGTGCCAGCAGCTTCTTACGGGGGAGCACAGATACGCAGTATTTT.

This clone occurred a few times. V gene TRBV18 combines with J gene TRBJ2-2, with D maybe TRBD1 (5 bases). The CDR3 runs to 15 residues. V was trimmed by 0 bases and J by 1 base, leaving 6 bases between them. Germline assignment: CDR1 KGHSH and CDR2 LQKENI. Written as DNA, the CDR3 is TGTGCCAGCTCACCACCGACAGTGAACACCGGGGAGCTGTTTTTT. Amino acids: CASSPPTVNTGELFF.

V and J are TRBV6-6 and TRBJ1-1; D not certain. The germline gives CDR1 MNHNY, CDR2 SVGAGI (reference sequence). CDR3 length equals 14 residues. V was pared by 6 bases and J by 6 bases, with 17 bases between. CDR3 bases: TGTGCCAGCAGCCGGGTCTCGAAAGTCGCTGAAGCTTTCTTT. Protein product: CASSRVSKVAEAFF.

This chain joins TRBV7-8 and TRBJ2-1; 7 positions match TRBD2. There are 14 residues in the CDR3. Germline assignment: CDR1 SGHVS and CDR2 FQNEAQ. V was clipped by 4 bases and J by 3 bases; unmatched bases: 3. Here the CDR3 reads CASSSSGIYNEQFF. CDR3 in DNA: TGTGCCAGCAGCTCGAGCGGGATCTACAATGAGCAGTTCTTC.

V and J are TRBV6-5 and TRBJ2-3; 7 bases are a match to TRBD2. Germline V lookup: CDR1 MNHEY, CDR2 SVGAGI. J was trimmed by 2 bases and V by 5 bases; bases with no gene match: 7. The CDR3 length is 15 residues. The CDR3 nucleotides read TGTGCCAGCAGTCGCTCCGGGACTAACACAGATACGCAGTATTTT. Its translation: CASSRSGTNTDTQYF.

J is TRBJ2-7 and V is TRBV5-6, with a tentative D call TRBD1 (7 bases). This CDR3 spans 16 amino acids. CDR1 SGHDT and CDR2 YYEEEE come from the germline V gene. V lost 6 bases to trimming and J lost 3 bases, with 22 bases between them. The CDR3, as DNA: TGTGCCAGCACCATACCCGGGGGCAGGGGGAACTACGAGCAGTACTTC. Its protein is CASTIPGGRGNYEQYF.

This clone was observed a few times. The chain couples TRBV7-2 to TRBJ2-1; possible D gene TRBD1, 5 bases. Germline V gene data show CDR1 as SGHTA and CDR2 as FQGNSA. The CDR3 extends over 13 amino acids. V was clipped by 1 base and J by 9 bases, with 10 bases between them. Written as DNA, the CDR3 is TGTGCCAGCAGCTTAGAGGGGTGGGTTGAGCAGTTCTTC. It yields the protein CASSLEGWVEQFF.

A remark on this clone: Other DNA sequences within the sample encode an identical CDR3. V gene TRBV2 combines with J gene TRBJ1-1; tentatively, D is TRBD1 (5 bases). Trimming pared 4 bases from V and 1 base from J, leaving 7 bases between. CDR1 and CDR2 (germline): SNHLY, FYNNEI. The CDR3 loop spans 13 amino acids. The CDR3: CASSAQGNTEAFF. For the CDR3, the DNA is TGTGCCAGCAGTGCGCAGGGGAACACTGAAGCTTTCTTT.

There are a few counts of this clone. V usage is TRBV2 and J usage is TRBJ2-6; D is possibly TRBD2 (5 bases). This CDR3 has 15 amino acids. In germline, CDR1 is SNHLY, CDR2 FYNNEI. V lost 6 bases and J 2 bases, leaving 11 bases between the germline ends. The CDR3 nucleotides read TGTGCCAGCAGGGGGATGCGGGCTGGGGCCAACGTCCTGACTTTC. Residues: CASRGMRAGANVLTF.

The chain links TRBV7-2 to TRBJ2-2; D possibly corresponds to TRBD2 (9 bases). Germline CDR1 SGHTA, CDR2 FQGNSA. The CDR3 has 17 amino acids. Between the trimmed V and J ends, which lost 5 bases and 4 bases, there was a span of 20 bases. This chain's CDR3 is CASSPGGGGAGTGELFF. DNA for the CDR3: TGTGCCAGCAGCCCAGGGGGCGGGGGGGCTGGCACCGGGGAGCTGTTTTTT.

The chain carries TRBV6-5 and TRBJ1-3; D might be TRBD1 (6 bases). V was shortened by 6 bases and J by 0 bases, with 12 bases between the two germline ends. The CDR3 runs to 15 residues. Germline values: CDR1 MNHEY, CDR2 SVGAGI. The CDR3 bases are TGTGCCAGCAGGTATACAGGGAGCTCTGGAAACACCATATATTTT. Its translation: CASRYTGSSGNTIYF.

The chain joins TRBV27 to TRBJ2-1; 12 nucleotides match TRBD2. The ends lost 8 bases at V and 14 bases at J; junction bases unmatched: 13. Germline V gene data show CDR1 as MNHEY and CDR2 as SMNVEV (reference sequence). This CDR3 has 14 amino acids. This chain's CDR3 is CASGELAGGREEFF. CDR3 DNA sequence: TGTGCCAGCGGTGAGCTAGCGGGGGGGCGAGAAGAGTTCTTC.

This clone has just a few counts. The chain is built from TRBV5-1 and TRBJ2-1, with TRBD1 identical over 9 bases. CDR3 length: 15 amino acids. CDR1 and CDR2 (germline): SGHRS, YFSETQ. V was pared by 0 bases and J by 7 bases, with 5 bases of the junction left unmatched. The CDR3 nucleotides read TGCGCCAGCAGCTTGGACGGACAGGGGAGGAATGAGCAGTTCTTC. Protein: CASSLDGQGRNEQFF.

This clone appeared a few times. CDR3 nucleotides: TGTGCCAGCACCCCCGCGACAGGTCTCTACGAGCAGTACTTC. It encodes CASTPATGLYEQYF. The chain combines TRBV6-5 with TRBJ2-7, with a possible D match to TRBD1 (6 bases). Germline CDR1 reads MNHEY; CDR2 reads SVGAGI. The CDR3 length is 14 residues. Between the trimmed V and J ends, which lost 7 bases and 3 bases, there was a span of 16 bases.

The genes are TRBV6-1 and TRBJ2-1; TRBD1 matches at 10 bases. Trimming took 5 bases from V and 8 from J; bases not matched to a gene: 6. Germline values: CDR1 MNHNS, CDR2 SASEGT. This CDR3 has 14 amino acids. The CDR3 DNA reads as TGTGCCAGCAGTCCCCGGGACAGGGGCGATGAGCAGTTCTTC. It yields the protein CASSPRDRGDEQFF.

The V and J genes are TRBV7-8 and TRBJ1-6, with unresolved D. CDR1 and CDR2 (germline): SGHVS, FQNEAQ. Trimming removed 2 bases from V and 10 bases from J, with 12 bases in between. CDR3 size: 14 residues. The CDR3 spells CASSLLGSNSPLHF. The CDR3 DNA reads as TGTGCCAGCAGCTTATTGGGGAGTAACTCACCCCTCCACTTT.

In DNA, the CDR3 is TGCAGCGTTGAAGCCGGGGGGCCGTACTACAATGAGCAGTTCTTC. Translating it yields CSVEAGGPYYNEQFF. The chain has TRBV29-1 and TRBJ2-1; the D gene is possibly TRBD2 (7 bases). V was cut by 1 base and J by 3 bases, with 13 bases left in between. The germline V gene encodes CDR1 SQVTM and CDR2 ANQGSEA. The CDR3 is 15 amino acids.

This chain uses TRBV19 with TRBJ1-2; D gene uncertain. The CDR3 has 13 residues. V was cut by 4 bases and J by 4 bases, with 10 bases left in between. Germline assignment: CDR1 LNHDA and CDR2 SQIVND (reference sequence). This CDR3 is CASSNPTLYGYTF. The CDR3, as DNA: TGTGCCAGTAGTAACCCGACACTCTATGGCTACACCTTC.

In this sample, this clone turned up a few times. CDR3 nucleotides: TGTGCCACCAGCCGATACCGGGACAGGGATTTTTATGGCTACACCTTC. It yields the protein CATSRYRDRDFYGYTF. This chain uses TRBV15 with TRBJ1-2; TRBD1 matches 9 bases. The germline CDR1 and CDR2 sequences are LNHNV and YYDKDF (reference sequence). V shed 5 bases, J shed 5 bases, and the junction held 12 bases outside the gene matches. The CDR3 runs to 16 residues.

This clone was seen only a few times. The genes are TRBV18 and TRBJ2-5, with D hard to call. The CDR3 has 12 residues. V was trimmed by 6 bases and J by 0 bases, leaving 5 bases between them. Germline CDR1 is KGHSH and CDR2 is LQKENI. The DNA for the CDR3 is TGTGCCAGCTCCCATTACCAAGAGACCCAGTACTTC. Translation gives CASSHYQETQYF.

This chain joins TRBV6-6 and TRBJ1-6; D is uncertain. V gave up 1 base and J gave up 14 bases, with 12 bases separating them. This CDR3 has 13 amino acids. Germline CDR1 MNHNY, CDR2 SVGAGI (reference sequence). The CDR3 coding sequence is TGTGCCAGCAGTTACTGGACTGGTGGGGCCCTCCACTTT. The encoded protein is CASSYWTGGALHF.

This chain joins TRBV7-9 and TRBJ2-7; TRBD1 aligns across 11 bases. In germline, CDR1 is SEHNR, CDR2 FQNEAQ (reference sequence). This CDR3 spans 14 amino acids. V was clipped by 5 bases and J by 4 bases; unmatched bases: 4. The CDR3 DNA reads TGTGCCAGCAGCATAGGACAGGGGGCTTACGAGCAGTACTTC. The encoded protein is CASSIGQGAYEQYF.